The TCR beta chain described here comes from a study of monozygotic twins with inflammatory bowel disease. With the 5' RACE reads reprocessed, TCRdb shows one record per CDR3 protein and no DNA. The sample's table shows roughly 320,000 distinct CDR3 sequences. The CDR3 totals 16 residues. Looked up from germline, CDR1 is LGHNA and CDR2 is YSLEER. This TCR was sampled from a human donor with ulcerative colitis or Crohn's disease, or a healthy co-twin of an affected twin (not recorded which). Sequenced sample: blood. The rearrangement joins TRBV4-3 to TRBJ2-7; the TRBD1 assignment by TCRdb is unverifiable without DNA. The chain's CDR3 is CASSHDRTGASYEQYF.